The clone carrying this TCR beta chain was found a few times. The antigen remains undetermined. TCRdb independently ran MiXCR on the reads; one entry per CDR3 protein. The sample lists about half a million distinct CDR3 sequences, under 55% occurring once. Trimming removed 5 bases from V and 2 bases from J, with 12 bases in between. The CDR3 has 14 amino acids. The data derive from a study of T cell repertoires in cytomegalovirus infection. This clonotype was sampled from a human donor in good health (CMV status not recorded). Some clones in this sample may be carry-over from other donors' samples. The chain recombines TRBV12-3 or TRBV12-4 with TRBJ2-5, with TRBD2 as a possible D gene (6 bases). The sample consisted of cultured PBMCs, taken from culture after CMV antigen stimulation. Here the CDR3 reads CASSHGTSQETQYF. The CDR3 region has the DNA TGTGCCAGCAGTCACGGGACTTCACAAGAGACCCAGTACTTC.